This T cell receptor beta chain comes out of a study of blood T cells in healthy people across ages. Whole-study findings and limits: Unknown CMV status may confound age-related changes in expanded clones.

Note on this clonotype: The antigen is unknown. Its ends do not fully match the called genes, so a read error is possible.

Primed by a sample-barcoded 5' primer and a J-beta primer mix, a second PCR proceeded for 7 to 11 cycles. Each cDNA molecule was tagged by a template-switch adaptor that had 12 random nucleotides. TCRdb recomputed calls from the 5' RACE reads with MiXCR, one row per CDR3 protein. The table records over 1,500,000 distinct CDR3 sequences, about two fifths of them present only once. Peripheral blood samples of 7.5 to 10 milliliters were drawn from each donor. Isolation of PBMCs gave at least 6.5 million cells per sample. CDR3 length equals 14 residues. CDR1 and CDR2 from the germline V gene are LNHNV and YYDKDF (reference sequence).

This TCR came from a human donor in good health. The rearrangement uses TRBV15 and TRBJ2-4; weak D call: TRBD2 (5 bases). The sequenced sample was blood. CDR3 residues: CAASLRTFRGIQYF. CDR3 bases: TGTGCCGCCAGCCTAAGGACCTTTCGGGGCATTCAGTACTTC.